The TCR beta chain under discussion was sequenced for a study of cytotoxic CD8 clonotypes in ibrutinib-treated CLL. On the study more broadly: The patient breakdown showed roughly 10 relapsed/refractory and under 16 treatment-naive cases, with approximately 18 IGHV unmutated. Across samples, productive templates numbered some 250,000 and productive rearrangements reached 80,000 to 100,000 on average.

Targeted sequencing depth ranged from 1 in 200,000 to 1 in 1 million T cells. The data were produced by immunoSEQ multiplex PCR, yet TCRdb's version contains in-frame clones alone and is incomplete. The sample records 130,000 or so clones, roughly 77% being singletons. The table lists this clone with a count of one. This CDR3 has 17 residues. This clonotype originated in a human donor with chronic lymphocytic leukemia. This rearrangement joins TRBV21-1 to TRBJ1-5. TRBV21-1 is assigned pseudogene status. The specimen comprised PBMCs, sampled after 12 months of ibrutinib treatment. CDR3 sequence: CASSFLRDRDRNQPQHF. The CDR3, as DNA: TGTGCCAGCAGCTTTCTTCGAGACCGGGACCGCAATCAGCCCCAGCATTTT.